This TCR beta chain was documented in a study of CD8 T cells in ankylosing spondylitis. General observations from the study: Disease-linked clones displayed a CD8+ phenotype and appeared relatively rarely in peripheral blood. For ankylosing spondylitis blood, a TCR beta motif of eight or nine highly homologous variants appeared characteristic.

For TCR beta, libraries came from quantitative 5'-RACE with molecular barcodes. MiXCR was run by TCRdb on the 5' RACE reads, yielding one entry per CDR3 protein. The sample yields fewer than 250,000 distinct CDR3 sequences, about 11% seen once. This CDR3 contains 13 residues. The ends were cut back, 3 bases at V and 9 bases at J, with 9 bases in the middle. This clonotype was observed many times. Its antigen is unidentified. Sequencing was performed on blood, either unsorted or a sorted T cell fraction (not recorded which). The origin of this receptor is a male donor with ankylosing spondylitis or in good health (not recorded which). V and J are TRBV12-3 or TRBV12-4 and TRBJ1-6; D is undetermined. CDR3 protein: CASSFGQGSPLHF. As DNA, the CDR3 is TGTGCCAGCAGTTTCGGTCAAGGTTCACCCCTCCACTTT.